This T cell receptor (beta chain) comes out of a study of T cell responses to AZD1222 COVID-19 vaccine. Profiled with immunoSEQ multiplex PCR; TCRdb holds only in-frame clones, not every one. The sample includes around 99,000 clones, over 75% of them seen just once. In this sample, this clone is medium-sized. The antigen remains undetermined. Study-wide findings and caveats: Spike regions recognized by vaccine-associated CD4 TCRs spanned the protein, led by 160-218 and 743-854.

The sequence came from an adult who received the AZD1222 COVID-19 vaccine. The specimen comprised peripheral blood, sampled 28 days after the second AZD1222 dose.

CDR3 coding DNA: TGTGCCAGCACCGATCTAGCGGGAGGGCCCTCAACCTACGAGCAGTACTTC. This encodes CASTDLAGGPSTYEQYF. The chain links TRBV28 to TRBJ2-7, with 12 bases identical to TRBD2. Germline V gene lookup returns CDR1 MDHEN and CDR2 SYDVKM. J lost 2 bases, V lost 7 bases, and 12 bases had no gene match. The CDR3 contains 17 residues.